The rows below give T cell receptor beta chains drawn from one sample of a study of cytomegalovirus exposure and HLA in healthy donors. Assay used: immunoSEQ multiplex PCR; TCRdb lists only in-frame clones, some missing. Of roughly 150,000 clones in the sample, around 80% are singletons; the top ten hold approximately 2.7%. Sequencing used PBMCs. The receptor source for this set is a boy younger than 10 in good health and CMV-seronegative. Both conserved end residues are part of each CDR3. D genes are given only for firm matches. Clone size is not always given. Where it is, it says once, few, many or a class for expanded clones.

D gene: TRBD1
J gene: TRBJ1-3
clone size: NA
V gene: TRBV9
CDR3 protein: CASSVTPGGVGNTIYF
CDR3 DNA: TGTGCCAGCAGCGTCACTCCAGGGGGCGTAGGAAACACCATATATTTT

D gene: NA
J gene: TRBJ2-7
clone size: NA
V gene: TRBV7-7
CDR3 protein: CASSFWGFYEQYF
CDR3 DNA: TGTGCCAGCAGCTTTTGGGGCTTCTACGAGCAGTACTTC

D gene: TRBD1
J gene: TRBJ2-1
clone size: few
V gene: TRBV7-3
CDR3 protein: CASSSRTGGYNEQFF
CDR3 DNA: TGTGCCAGCAGCTCCCGGACAGGGGGCTACAATGAGCAGTTCTTC

D gene: NA
J gene: TRBJ2-1
clone size: once
V gene: TRBV27
CDR3 protein: CASASLEGNYNEQFF
CDR3 DNA: TGCGCCTCTGCTAGCCTTGAGGGTAACTACAATGAGCAGTTCTTC

D gene: NA
J gene: TRBJ2-3
clone size: few
V gene: TRBV5-1
CDR3 protein: CASTINRDTQYF
CDR3 DNA: TGCGCCAGTACCATTAATCGGGATACGCAGTATTTT

D gene: NA
J gene: TRBJ1-3
clone size: NA
V gene: TRBV10-2
CDR3 protein: CASTGIGSGNTIYF
CDR3 DNA: TGCGCCAGCACCGGGATAGGCTCTGGAAACACCATATATTTT

D gene: NA
J gene: TRBJ1-6
clone size: NA
V gene: TRBV6-5
CDR3 protein: CASSYREAGFSSPLHF
CDR3 DNA: TGTGCCAGCAGTTACCGAGAGGCAGGGTTTTCATCACCCCTCCACTTT

D gene: NA
J gene: TRBJ1-2
clone size: NA
V gene: TRBV6-5
CDR3 protein: CASTPGGPGYTF
CDR3 DNA: TGTGCCAGCACCCCCGGGGGACCTGGCTACACCTTC

D gene: NA
J gene: TRBJ1-6
clone size: NA
V gene: TRBV9
CDR3 protein: CASSVEITGWDSPLHF
CDR3 DNA: TGTGCCAGCAGCGTAGAAATAACAGGATGGGATTCACCCCTCCACTTT

D gene: TRBD1
J gene: TRBJ1-2
clone size: few
V gene: TRBV7-8
CDR3 protein: CASSSDRGPPRGYTF
CDR3 DNA: TGTGCCAGCAGCTCCGACAGGGGACCCCCTAGGGGCTACACCTTC

D gene: NA
J gene: TRBJ1-1
clone size: NA
V gene: TRBV6-6
CDR3 protein: CASSYSGTRGTEAFF
CDR3 DNA: TGTGCCAGCAGTTACTCGGGCACCAGGGGAACTGAAGCTTTCTTT

D gene: TRBD2
J gene: TRBJ2-1
clone size: NA
V gene: TRBV7-3
CDR3 protein: CASSLIAGGYNEQFF
CDR3 DNA: TGTGCCAGCAGCTTAATAGCGGGCGGGTACAATGAGCAGTTCTTC

D gene: TRBD2
J gene: TRBJ2-3
clone size: NA
V gene: TRBV9
CDR3 protein: CASSETSDRDTQYF
CDR3 DNA: TGTGCCAGCAGCGAGACTAGCGATCGAGATACGCAGTATTTT

D gene: NA
J gene: TRBJ1-1
clone size: NA
V gene: TRBV11-3
CDR3 protein: CASSLRGTMNTEAFF
CDR3 DNA: TGTGCCAGCAGCTTACGGGGAACCATGAACACTGAAGCTTTCTTT

D gene: NA
J gene: TRBJ2-2
clone size: NA
V gene: TRBV6-6
CDR3 protein: CASSYLAVSNTGELFF
CDR3 DNA: TGTGCCAGCAGTTATCTGGCAGTTTCGAACACCGGGGAGCTGTTTTTT

D gene: TRBD2
J gene: TRBJ2-5
clone size: NA
V gene: TRBV10-1
CDR3 protein: CASSPGTSGTETQYF
CDR3 DNA: TGCGCCAGCAGTCCCGGGACTAGCGGGACGGAGACCCAGTACTTC

D gene: TRBD2
J gene: TRBJ2-7
clone size: NA
V gene: TRBV14
CDR3 protein: CASSHRRLAGYEQYF
CDR3 DNA: TGTGCCAGCAGCCACCGACGGCTAGCGGGCTACGAGCAGTACTTC

D gene: NA
J gene: TRBJ2-2
clone size: NA
V gene: TRBV18
CDR3 protein: CASSHTPGYTGELFF
CDR3 DNA: TGTGCCAGCTCTCATACCCCCGGGTACACCGGGGAGCTGTTTTTT

D gene: TRBD2
J gene: TRBJ2-3
clone size: NA
V gene: TRBV11-2
CDR3 protein: CASSPEREGRPRTDTQYF
CDR3 DNA: TGTGCCAGCAGCCCAGAGCGGGAGGGCCGTCCACGCACAGATACGCAGTATTTT

D gene: NA
J gene: TRBJ2-1
clone size: NA
V gene: TRBV5-4
CDR3 protein: CASSLVGSNEQFF
CDR3 DNA: TGTGCCAGCAGCTTGGTTGGTAGCAATGAGCAGTTCTTC

D gene: TRBD1
J gene: TRBJ2-7
clone size: NA
V gene: TRBV6-5
CDR3 protein: CASRGRTGPSYEQYF
CDR3 DNA: TGTGCCAGCAGGGGACGGACAGGACCCTCCTACGAGCAGTACTTC

D gene: NA
J gene: TRBJ1-2
clone size: NA
V gene: TRBV18
CDR3 protein: CASSPAGRGDYGYTF
CDR3 DNA: TGTGCCAGCTCACCCGCGGGCAGGGGAGACTATGGCTACACCTTC

D gene: TRBD2
J gene: TRBJ2-3
clone size: NA
V gene: TRBV9
CDR3 protein: CASSVRAGGGTDTQYF
CDR3 DNA: TGTGCCAGCAGCGTACGGGCGGGAGGAGGCACAGATACGCAGTATTTT

D gene: NA
J gene: TRBJ2-1
clone size: NA
V gene: TRBV7-3
CDR3 protein: CASSPDTRVLFF
CDR3 DNA: TGTGCCAGCAGCCCCGATACCCGGGTTCTGTTCTTC

D gene: NA
J gene: TRBJ1-5
clone size: few
V gene: TRBV27
CDR3 protein: CASRPSLGQNQPQHF
CDR3 DNA: TGTGCCAGCAGACCAAGTTTAGGACAGAATCAGCCCCAGCATTTT

D gene: NA
J gene: TRBJ1-1
clone size: NA
V gene: TRBV2
CDR3 protein: CASSETTEYTEAFF
CDR3 DNA: TGTGCCAGCAGTGAAACAACAGAGTACACTGAAGCTTTCTTT

D gene: NA
J gene: TRBJ2-2
clone size: NA
V gene: TRBV16
CDR3 protein: CASSQSGNTGELFF
CDR3 DNA: TGTGCCAGCAGCCAGAGCGGGAACACCGGGGAGCTGTTTTTT

D gene: NA
J gene: TRBJ2-3
clone size: NA
V gene: TRBV13
CDR3 protein: CASSLQLGAYLTSTDTQYF
CDR3 DNA: TGTGCCAGCAGCCTTCAGTTAGGCGCCTATCTGACTAGCACAGATACGCAGTATTTT

D gene: TRBD1
J gene: TRBJ2-3
clone size: NA
V gene: TRBV18
CDR3 protein: CASSIQGARQDTQYF
CDR3 DNA: TGTGCCAGCTCAATACAGGGGGCGCGACAAGATACGCAGTATTTT

D gene: TRBD1
J gene: TRBJ2-7
clone size: NA
V gene: TRBV6-6
CDR3 protein: CASTGDSPYEQYF
CDR3 DNA: TGTGCCAGCACAGGGGACAGTCCCTACGAGCAGTACTTC

D gene: NA
J gene: TRBJ1-1
clone size: few
V gene: TRBV11-2
CDR3 protein: CASSLVRGGTEAFF
CDR3 DNA: TGTGCCAGCAGCTTAGTCCGGGGGGGCACTGAAGCTTTCTTT

D gene: NA
J gene: TRBJ1-6
clone size: NA
V gene: TRBV10-1
CDR3 protein: CASIPETERSSYNSPLHF
CDR3 DNA: TGCGCCAGCATCCCTGAGACGGAGAGGAGCTCCTATAATTCACCCCTCCACTTT

D gene: NA
J gene: TRBJ1-1
clone size: NA
V gene: TRBV4-1
CDR3 protein: CASSQFSVAQLNTEAFF
CDR3 DNA: TGCGCCAGCAGCCAATTTTCGGTTGCCCAATTGAACACTGAAGCTTTCTTT

D gene: TRBD2
J gene: TRBJ2-3
clone size: few
V gene: TRBV5-1
CDR3 protein: CASSLVRTGTSVSDTQYF
CDR3 DNA: TGCGCCAGCAGCTTGGTTAGAACCGGGACTAGCGTTTCAGATACGCAGTATTTT

D gene: NA
J gene: TRBJ2-7
clone size: once
V gene: TRBV21-1
CDR3 protein: CASTADSYEQYF
CDR3 DNA: TGTGCCAGCACCGCGGACTCCTACGAGCAGTACTTC

D gene: TRBD1
J gene: TRBJ1-4
clone size: NA
V gene: TRBV11-3
CDR3 protein: CASSAGTGQEKLFF
CDR3 DNA: TGTGCCAGCAGCGCCGGGACAGGGCAGGAAAAACTGTTTTTT

D gene: NA
J gene: TRBJ1-4
clone size: NA
V gene: TRBV15
CDR3 protein: CATSRDPPVGRSEKLFF
CDR3 DNA: TGTGCCACCAGCAGAGATCCCCCAGTCGGGAGGAGTGAAAAACTGTTTTTT

D gene: TRBD1
J gene: TRBJ2-7
clone size: NA
V gene: TRBV28
CDR3 protein: CASSSPWSGGSYEQYF
CDR3 DNA: TGTGCCAGCAGCTCGCCCTGGTCAGGGGGCTCCTACGAGCAGTACTTC

D gene: TRBD1
J gene: TRBJ2-7
clone size: NA
V gene: TRBV6-6
CDR3 protein: CASSYSRTGDGQYF
CDR3 DNA: TGTGCCAGCAGTTACTCCCGGACAGGGGATGGGCAGTACTTC

D gene: TRBD1
J gene: TRBJ2-7
clone size: NA
V gene: TRBV30
CDR3 protein: CAWSDRGEQYF
CDR3 DNA: TGTGCCTGGAGCGACAGGGGCGAGCAGTACTTC

D gene: NA
J gene: TRBJ1-1
clone size: NA
V gene: TRBV5-4
CDR3 protein: CASSLEGGVVAEAFF
CDR3 DNA: TGTGCCAGCAGCTTGGAGGGAGGGGTAGTCGCTGAAGCTTTCTTT

D gene: NA
J gene: TRBJ1-5
clone size: few
V gene: TRBV6-4
CDR3 protein: CASSDSAGSQPQHF
CDR3 DNA: TGTGCCAGCAGTGACTCAGCAGGCAGTCAGCCCCAGCATTTT

D gene: TRBD1
J gene: TRBJ2-2
clone size: few
V gene: TRBV2
CDR3 protein: CASRGTGGNRQLFF
CDR3 DNA: TGTGCCAGCAGGGGGACAGGGGGAAATCGCCAGCTGTTTTTT

D gene: NA
J gene: TRBJ1-3
clone size: NA
V gene: TRBV18
CDR3 protein: CASSPRTISGNTIYF
CDR3 DNA: TGTGCCAGCTCACCTCGAACAATCTCTGGAAACACCATATATTTT

D gene: TRBD2
J gene: TRBJ2-3
clone size: NA
V gene: TRBV10-3
CDR3 protein: CAISEILSGREDTQYF
CDR3 DNA: TGTGCCATCAGTGAGATCCTTAGCGGGAGGGAGGATACGCAGTATTTT

D gene: TRBD2
J gene: TRBJ2-1
clone size: NA
V gene: TRBV18
CDR3 protein: CASSPPVGLSYNEQFF
CDR3 DNA: TGTGCCAGCTCACCACCGGTGGGACTAAGCTACAATGAGCAGTTCTTC